This TCR beta chain stems from a study of blood T cell repertoires in COVID-19. On the study more broadly: Sources were T cells, B-cell-depleted T cells, or PBMCs; the material itself was cDNA or gDNA.

This table comes from immunoSEQ multiplex PCR, and its TCRdb copy is limited to in-frame clones, with some not included. The repertoire holds 200,000 to 250,000 clones, with 82% as singletons. The CDR3 loop spans 13 amino acids. Germline assignment: CDR1 LNHDA and CDR2 SQIVND (reference sequence). Trimming removed 4 bases from V and 5 bases from J, with 11 bases in between. Membership in each cohort depended on participant-reported clinical history. The V gene is TRBV19, the J gene TRBJ1-1, with a tentative D call TRBD1 (6 bases). This receptor was obtained from a woman aged 55-69 years who had recovered from COVID-19. The sample comprised PBMCs or T cells enriched from blood (not recorded which). The CDR3 protein is CASSNRGATEAFF. The CDR3 bases are TGTGCCAGTAGTAATCGGGGGGCAACTGAAGCTTTCTTT.